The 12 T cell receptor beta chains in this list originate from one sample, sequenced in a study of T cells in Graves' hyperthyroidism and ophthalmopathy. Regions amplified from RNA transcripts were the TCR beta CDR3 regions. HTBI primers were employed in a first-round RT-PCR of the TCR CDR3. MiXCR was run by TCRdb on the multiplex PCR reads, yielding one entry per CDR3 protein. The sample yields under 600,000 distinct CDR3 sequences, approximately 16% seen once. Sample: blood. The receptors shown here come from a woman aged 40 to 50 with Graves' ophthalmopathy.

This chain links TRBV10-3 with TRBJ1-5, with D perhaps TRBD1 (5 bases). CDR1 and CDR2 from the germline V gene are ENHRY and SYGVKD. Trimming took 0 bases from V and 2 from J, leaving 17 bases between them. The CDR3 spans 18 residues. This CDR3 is CAISESQGGLGGNQPQHF. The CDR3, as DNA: TGTGCCATCAGTGAGTCCCAGGGTGGTTTGGGCGGCAATCAGCCCCAGCATTTT.

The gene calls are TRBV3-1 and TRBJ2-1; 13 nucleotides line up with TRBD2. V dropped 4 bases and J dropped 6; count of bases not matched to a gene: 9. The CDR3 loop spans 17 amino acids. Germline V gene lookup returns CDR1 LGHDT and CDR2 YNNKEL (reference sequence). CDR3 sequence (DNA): TGTGCCAGCAGCCTACCTGCGGGACTAGCGGGGCTCAATGAGCAGTTCTTC. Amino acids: CASSLPAGLAGLNEQFF.

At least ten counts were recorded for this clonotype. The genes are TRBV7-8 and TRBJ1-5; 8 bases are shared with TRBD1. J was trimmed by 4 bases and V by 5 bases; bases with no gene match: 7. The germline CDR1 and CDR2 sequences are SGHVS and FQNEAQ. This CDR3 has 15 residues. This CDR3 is CASSPRTGRNQPQHF. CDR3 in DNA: TGTGCCAGCAGCCCCCGGACAGGGCGGAATCAGCCCCAGCATTTT.

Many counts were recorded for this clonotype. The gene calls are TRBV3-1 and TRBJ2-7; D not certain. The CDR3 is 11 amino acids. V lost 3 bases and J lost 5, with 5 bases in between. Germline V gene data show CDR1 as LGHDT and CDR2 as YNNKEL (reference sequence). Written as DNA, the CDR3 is TGTGCCAGCAGCCAGTCGAACGAGCAGTACTTC. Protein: CASSQSNEQYF.

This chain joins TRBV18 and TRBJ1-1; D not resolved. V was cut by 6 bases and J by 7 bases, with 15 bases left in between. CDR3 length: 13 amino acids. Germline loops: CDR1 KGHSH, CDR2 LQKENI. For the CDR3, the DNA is TGTGCCAGCTCGAGTGGACGGTTGGATGAAGCTTTCTTT. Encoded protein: CASSSGRLDEAFF.

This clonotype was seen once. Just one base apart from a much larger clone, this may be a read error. This chain's CDR3 is CAGSLQQGRNTEAFF. The CDR3 region has the DNA TGTGCCGGCAGCTTACAACAGGGGAGGAACACTGAAGCTTTCTTT. The V and J genes are TRBV7-8 and TRBJ1-1; TRBD1 matches at 7 bases. The CDR3 covers 15 residues. Germline CDR1 and CDR2: SGHVS and FQNEAQ.

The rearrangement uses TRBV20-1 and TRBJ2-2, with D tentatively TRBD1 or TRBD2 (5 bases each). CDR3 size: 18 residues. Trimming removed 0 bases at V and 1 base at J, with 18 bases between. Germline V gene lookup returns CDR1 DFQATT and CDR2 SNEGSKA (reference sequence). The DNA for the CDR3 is TGCAGTGCTAGAGATCCGGGACGTCGTTACAGGAACACCGGGGAGCTGTTTTTT. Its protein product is CSARDPGRRYRNTGELFF.

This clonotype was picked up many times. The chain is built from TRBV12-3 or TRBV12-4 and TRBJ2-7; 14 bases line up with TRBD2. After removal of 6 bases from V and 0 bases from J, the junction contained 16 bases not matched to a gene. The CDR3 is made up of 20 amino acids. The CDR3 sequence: CASSNPNNKGTSGSSYEQYF. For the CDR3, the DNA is TGTGCCAGCAGCAATCCCAATAATAAGGGGACTAGCGGGAGCTCCTACGAGCAGTACTTC.

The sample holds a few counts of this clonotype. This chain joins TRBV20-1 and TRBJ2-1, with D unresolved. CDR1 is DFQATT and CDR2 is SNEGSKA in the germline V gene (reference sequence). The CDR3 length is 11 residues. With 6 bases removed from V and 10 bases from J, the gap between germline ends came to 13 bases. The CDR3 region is CSALDRKEQFF. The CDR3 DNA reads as TGCAGTGCACTCGACCGAAAAGAGCAGTTCTTC.

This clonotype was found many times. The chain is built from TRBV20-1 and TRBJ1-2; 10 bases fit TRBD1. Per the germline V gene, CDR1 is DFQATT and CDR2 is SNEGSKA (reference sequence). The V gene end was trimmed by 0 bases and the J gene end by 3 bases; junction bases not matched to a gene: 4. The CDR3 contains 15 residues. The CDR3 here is CSARDPGQGYYGYTF. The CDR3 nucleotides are TGCAGTGCTAGAGATCCGGGACAGGGGTACTATGGCTACACCTTC.

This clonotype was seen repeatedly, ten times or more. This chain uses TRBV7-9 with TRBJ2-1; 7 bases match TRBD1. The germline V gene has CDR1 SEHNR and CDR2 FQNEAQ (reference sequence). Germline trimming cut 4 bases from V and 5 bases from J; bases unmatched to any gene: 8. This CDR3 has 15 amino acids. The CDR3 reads CASSSTLGGNNEQFF. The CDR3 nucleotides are TGTGCCAGCAGCTCTACGTTAGGGGGCAACAATGAGCAGTTCTTC.

The CDR3 region is CASSLLLGYEQYF. DNA for the CDR3: TGTGCCAGCAGCCTCCTCCTAGGATACGAGCAGTACTTC. V usage is TRBV14 and J usage is TRBJ2-7; D is undetermined. From germline, CDR1 is SGHDN and CDR2 FVKESK. There are 13 residues in the CDR3. V lost 4 bases and J 4 bases, leaving 11 bases between the germline ends. Full variable domain (outside the CDR3, taken from reference TRBV14 and TRBJ2-7): EAGVTQFPSHSVIEKGQTVTLRCDPISGHDNLYWYRRVMGKEIKFLLHFVKESKQDESGMPNNRFLAERTGGTYSTLKVQPAELEDSGVYFCASSLLLGYEQYFGPGTRLTVT.